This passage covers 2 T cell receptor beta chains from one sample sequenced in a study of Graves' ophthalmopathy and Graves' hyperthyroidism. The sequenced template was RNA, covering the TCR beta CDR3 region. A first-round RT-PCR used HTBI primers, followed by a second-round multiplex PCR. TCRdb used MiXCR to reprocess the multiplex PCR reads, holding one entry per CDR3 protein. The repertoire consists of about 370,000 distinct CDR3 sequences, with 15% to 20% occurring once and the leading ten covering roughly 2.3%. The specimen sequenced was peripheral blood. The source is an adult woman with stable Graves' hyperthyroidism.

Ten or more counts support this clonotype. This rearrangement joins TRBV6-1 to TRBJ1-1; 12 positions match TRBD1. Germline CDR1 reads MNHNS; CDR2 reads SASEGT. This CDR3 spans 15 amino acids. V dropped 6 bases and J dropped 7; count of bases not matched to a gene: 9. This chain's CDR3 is CASRDPGQGAFEAFF. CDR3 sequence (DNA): TGTGCCAGCAGAGATCCGGGACAGGGGGCTTTTGAAGCTTTCTTT.

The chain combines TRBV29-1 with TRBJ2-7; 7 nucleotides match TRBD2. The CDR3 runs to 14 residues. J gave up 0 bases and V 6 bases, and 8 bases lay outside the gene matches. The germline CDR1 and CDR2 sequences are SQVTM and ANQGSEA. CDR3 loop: CSVSSGTSSYEQYF. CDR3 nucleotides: TGCAGCGTCTCAAGCGGGACGAGCTCCTACGAGCAGTACTTC.